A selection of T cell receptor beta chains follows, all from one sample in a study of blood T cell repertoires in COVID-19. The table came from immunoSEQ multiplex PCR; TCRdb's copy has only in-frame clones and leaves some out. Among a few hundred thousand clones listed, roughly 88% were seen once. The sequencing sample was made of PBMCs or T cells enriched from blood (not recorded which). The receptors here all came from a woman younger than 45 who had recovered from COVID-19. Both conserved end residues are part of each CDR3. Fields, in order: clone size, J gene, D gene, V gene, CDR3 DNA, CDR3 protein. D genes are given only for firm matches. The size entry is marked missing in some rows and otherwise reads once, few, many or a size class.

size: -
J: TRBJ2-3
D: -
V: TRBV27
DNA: TGTGCCAGCAGTCGCCTACCAGGGGCAGAAGGAGATACGCAGTATTTT
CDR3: CASSRLPGAEGDTQYF

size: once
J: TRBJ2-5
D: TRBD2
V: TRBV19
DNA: TGTGCCAGTAGTATTTTGACGGGAGGTGTGGAGACCCAGTACTTC
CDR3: CASSILTGGVETQYF

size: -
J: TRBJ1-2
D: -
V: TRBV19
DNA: TGTGCCAGTAGTATCCGGGGTAATGGCTACACCTTC
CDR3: CASSIRGNGYTF

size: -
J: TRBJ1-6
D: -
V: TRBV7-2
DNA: TGTGCCAGCAGCTTAGACCCCCATAGTGAAGAGGCCTCACCCCTCCACTTT
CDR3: CASSLDPHSEEASPLHF

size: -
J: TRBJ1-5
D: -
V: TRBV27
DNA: TGTGCCAGCAGTTTATCCTTATTGCAGCCCCAGCATTTT
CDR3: CASSLSLLQPQHF

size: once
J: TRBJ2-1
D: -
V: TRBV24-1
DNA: TGTGCCACCAGTGACCCCTACCTCGACAGCCCCCACAATGAGCAGTTCTTC
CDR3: CATSDPYLDSPHNEQFF

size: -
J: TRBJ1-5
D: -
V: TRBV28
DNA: TGTGCCAGCAGTTTACCCTCTAATCTCAATCAGCCCCAGCATTTT
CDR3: CASSLPSNLNQPQHF

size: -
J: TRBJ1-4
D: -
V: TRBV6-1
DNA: TGTGCCAGCAGTGACCAAAGGCGGAGCTATGCAACTAATGAAAAACTGTTTTTT
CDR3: CASSDQRRSYATNEKLFF

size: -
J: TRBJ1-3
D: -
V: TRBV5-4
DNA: TGTGCCAGCAGTCGGGACTACAGAGACTCTGGAAACACCATATATTTT
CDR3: CASSRDYRDSGNTIYF

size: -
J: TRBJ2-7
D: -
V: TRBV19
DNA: TGTGCCAGTAGTACTGCAGCGGTCTCCTACGAGCAGTACTTC
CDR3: CASSTAAVSYEQYF

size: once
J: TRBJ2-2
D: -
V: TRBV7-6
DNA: TGTGCCAGCACCTTACTGGGTGGCGAGGTCGCCGGGGAGCTGTTTTTT
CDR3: CASTLLGGEVAGELFF

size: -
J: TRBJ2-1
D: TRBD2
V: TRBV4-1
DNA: TGCGCCAGCAGCCAAGAAGCGGGAGTAGATTTCCGGGATGAGCAGTTCTTC
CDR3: CASSQEAGVDFRDEQFF

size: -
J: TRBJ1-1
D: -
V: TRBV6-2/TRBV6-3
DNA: TGTGCCAGCAGTTACTTGGGGGGAGACACTGAAGCTTTCTTT
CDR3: CASSYLGGDTEAFF

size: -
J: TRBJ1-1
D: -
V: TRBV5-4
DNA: TGTGCCAGCAGCTTGAGGCTGGGGGCAGACACTGAAGCTTTCTTT
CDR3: CASSLRLGADTEAFF

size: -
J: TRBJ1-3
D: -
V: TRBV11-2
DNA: TGTGCCAGCAGCCCCGTGCGCTCCTCTGGAAACACCATATATTTT
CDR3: CASSPVRSSGNTIYF

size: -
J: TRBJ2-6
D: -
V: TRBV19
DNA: TGTGCCAGTAGTTCCCCCACAGGGTCCGCCCGCTCTGGGGCCAACGTCCTGACTTTC
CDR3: CASSSPTGSARSGANVLTF

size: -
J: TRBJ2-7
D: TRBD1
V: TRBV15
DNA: TGTGCCACCAGCAGAGGGGGGACAGGGGAGCAGTACTTC
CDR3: CATSRGGTGEQYF

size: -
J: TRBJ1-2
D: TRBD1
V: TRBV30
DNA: TGTGCCTGGAGTCCTAACAGGGGCGGCTACACCTTC
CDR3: CAWSPNRGGYTF

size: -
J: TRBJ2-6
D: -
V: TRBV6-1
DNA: TGTGCCAGCAGTGTGTGGTCGGGGGTACCCTCTGGGGCCAACGTCCTGACTTTC
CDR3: CASSVWSGVPSGANVLTF

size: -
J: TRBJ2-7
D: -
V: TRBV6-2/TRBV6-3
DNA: TGTGCCAGCAGTTACTCAACGACAGGTCCCCCCTACGAGCAGTACTTC
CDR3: CASSYSTTGPPYEQYF

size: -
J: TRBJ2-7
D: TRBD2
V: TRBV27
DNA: TGTGCCAGCAGTTTAAGGGCGGGGGGCTTTTCCTACGAGCAGTACTTC
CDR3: CASSLRAGGFSYEQYF

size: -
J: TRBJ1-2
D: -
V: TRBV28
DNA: TGTGCCAGCAGTCAATCCAGGGGTAACTATGGCTACACCTTC
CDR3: CASSQSRGNYGYTF

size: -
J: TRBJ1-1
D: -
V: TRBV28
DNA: TGTGCCAGCATCCCCCCATTGGTGCTAGCCACTGAAGCTTTCTTT
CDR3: CASIPPLVLATEAFF

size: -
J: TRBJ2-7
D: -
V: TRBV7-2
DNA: TGTGCCAGCAGCTTCGCCTACGAGCAGTACTTC
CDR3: CASSFAYEQYF

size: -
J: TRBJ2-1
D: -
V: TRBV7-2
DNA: TGTGCCAGCAGCTCCCCCCCCTCCCCCCCGGGGGAAAATGAGCAGTTCTTC
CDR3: CASSSPPSPPGENEQFF

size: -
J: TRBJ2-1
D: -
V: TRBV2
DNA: TGTGCCAGCAGTGAGCGGGGAGCGGAGGCGGGTTACGCTGAGCAGTTCTTC
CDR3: CASSERGAEAGYAEQFF

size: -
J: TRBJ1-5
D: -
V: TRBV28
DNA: TGTGCCAGCACTCTTGGCAATCAGCCCCAGCATTTT
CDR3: CASTLGNQPQHF

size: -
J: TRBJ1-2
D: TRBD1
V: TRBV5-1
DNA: TGCGCCAGCAGACCGATGACAGGGGGTCATGGCTACACCTTC
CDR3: CASRPMTGGHGYTF

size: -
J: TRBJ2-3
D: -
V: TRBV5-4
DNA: TGTGCCAGCAGCTTTGGACTTCAAACCCCAGATACGCAGTATTTT
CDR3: CASSFGLQTPDTQYF

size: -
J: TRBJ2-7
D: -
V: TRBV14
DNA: TGTGCCAGCAGCCAAGAGTTCGGGGTCAGGGAGCAGTACTTC
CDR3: CASSQEFGVREQYF

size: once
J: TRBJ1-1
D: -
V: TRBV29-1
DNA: TGCAGCGTTGTGGTACAGGGACGCGGTACTGAAGCTTTCTTT
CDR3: CSVVVQGRGTEAFF

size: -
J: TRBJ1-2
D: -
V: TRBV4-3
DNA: TGCGCCAGCAGCCAAGATTCTGGCAGGGGATTTGGCTACACCTTC
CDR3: CASSQDSGRGFGYTF

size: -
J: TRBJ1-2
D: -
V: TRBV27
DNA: TGTGCCAGCAGTTGGGCAGCGGAAAACTATGGCTACACCTTC
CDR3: CASSWAAENYGYTF

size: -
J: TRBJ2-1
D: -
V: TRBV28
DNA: TGTGCCAGCGCCGGGACTGCCCACCCTGAGCAGTTCTTC
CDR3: CASAGTAHPEQFF

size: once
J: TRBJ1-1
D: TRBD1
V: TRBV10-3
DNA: TGTGCCATCAGTGAGTCCAGGGGGCCGGTGTTGAACACTGAAGCTTTCTTT
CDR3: CAISESRGPVLNTEAFF

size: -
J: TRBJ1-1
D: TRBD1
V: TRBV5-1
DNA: TGCGCCAGCAGCTTACAGGGGCCACCGAACACTGAAGCTTTCTTT
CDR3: CASSLQGPPNTEAFF

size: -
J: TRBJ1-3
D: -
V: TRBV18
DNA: TGTGCCAGCTCATCGGACGGGAACTCTGGAAACACCATATATTTT
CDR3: CASSSDGNSGNTIYF

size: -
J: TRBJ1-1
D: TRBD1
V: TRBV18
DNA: TGTGCCAGCTCACCCAGGACAGGGAACACTGAAGCTTTCTTT
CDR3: CASSPRTGNTEAFF

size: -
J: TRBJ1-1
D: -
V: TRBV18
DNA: TGTGCCAGCTCACCCCCCAGGGGAAGGGGGGGAGTGAACACTGAAGCTTTCTTT
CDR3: CASSPPRGRGGVNTEAFF

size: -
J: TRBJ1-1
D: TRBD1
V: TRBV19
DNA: TGTGCCAGTAGTGTTGACAGGGTAGAGGTGAACACTGAAGCTTTCTTT
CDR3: CASSVDRVEVNTEAFF

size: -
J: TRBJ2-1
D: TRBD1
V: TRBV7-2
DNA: TGTGCCAGCAGCTTGTCGACAGGGGGCTACAATGAGCAGTTCTTC
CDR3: CASSLSTGGYNEQFF

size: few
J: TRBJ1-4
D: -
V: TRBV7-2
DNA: TGTGCCAGCAGCATCGACAGTGTCAATGAAAAACTGTTTTTT
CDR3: CASSIDSVNEKLFF

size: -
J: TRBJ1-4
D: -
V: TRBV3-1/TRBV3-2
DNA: TGTGCCAGCAGCCATACGACAGGTGCAACTAATGAAAAACTGTTTTTT
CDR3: CASSHTTGATNEKLFF

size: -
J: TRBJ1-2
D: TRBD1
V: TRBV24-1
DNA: TGTGCCACCAGTGACTCCGACAGGGACTATGGCTACACCTTC
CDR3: CATSDSDRDYGYTF

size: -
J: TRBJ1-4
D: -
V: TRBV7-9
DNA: TGTGCCAGCAGCCCCCTCGGACAGAATGAAAAACTGTTTTTT
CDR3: CASSPLGQNEKLFF

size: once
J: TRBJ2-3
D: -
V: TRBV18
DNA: TGTGCCACAGACCGGGGCACAGATACGCAGTATTTT
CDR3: CATDRGTDTQYF

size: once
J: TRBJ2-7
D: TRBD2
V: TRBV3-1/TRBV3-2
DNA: TGTGCCAGCAGCCAAACTACTCCGGGACTAGCGGGAGGCGAGCAGTACTTC
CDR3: CASSQTTPGLAGGEQYF

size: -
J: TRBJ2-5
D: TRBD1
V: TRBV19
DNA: TGTGCCAGTAGTCCTTATCCCACAGGGGGCTGGGAAGAGACCCAGTACTTC
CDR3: CASSPYPTGGWEETQYF

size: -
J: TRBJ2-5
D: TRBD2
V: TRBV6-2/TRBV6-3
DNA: TGTGCCAGCAGTTATACCGGGAGGACTCTCGTCGAGACCCAGTACTTC
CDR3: CASSYTGRTLVETQYF